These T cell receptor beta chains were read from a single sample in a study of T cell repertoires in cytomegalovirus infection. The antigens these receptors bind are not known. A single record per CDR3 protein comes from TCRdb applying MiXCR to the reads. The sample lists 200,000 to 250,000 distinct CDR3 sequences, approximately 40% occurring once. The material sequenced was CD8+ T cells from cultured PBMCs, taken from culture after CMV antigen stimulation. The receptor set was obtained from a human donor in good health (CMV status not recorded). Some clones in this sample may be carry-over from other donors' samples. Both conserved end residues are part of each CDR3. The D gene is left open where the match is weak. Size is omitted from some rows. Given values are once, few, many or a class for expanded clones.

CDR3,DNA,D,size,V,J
CASSPRLAGRWGEQFF,TGTGCCAGCAGTCCGCGACTAGCGGGGCGATGGGGGGAGCAGTTCTTC,TRBD2,few,TRBV6-2/TRBV6-3,TRBJ2-1
CASRGTSGTYEQYF,TGTGCCAGCAGGGGGACTAGCGGGACATACGAGCAGTACTTC,TRBD2,NA,TRBV12-3/TRBV12-4,TRBJ2-7
CASSYHQGAGTGELFF,TGTGCCAGCAGTTACCACCAGGGGGCCGGCACCGGGGAGCTGTTTTTT,TRBD1,NA,TRBV6-5,TRBJ2-2
CASIAGTLNTEAFF,TGTGCCAGCATCGCCGGGACCCTGAACACTGAAGCTTTCTTT,NA,NA,TRBV7-6,TRBJ1-1
CASERLGFAYNSPLHF,TGTGCCAGCGAACGTTTAGGGTTCGCCTATAATTCACCCCTCCACTTT,NA,NA,TRBV28,TRBJ1-6
CASSFGSFSNEQYF,TGTGCCAGCAGCTTTGGGTCCTTCTCCAACGAGCAGTACTTC,NA,NA,TRBV11-2,TRBJ2-7
CASRVGSEETQYF,TGTGCCAGCAGAGTAGGATCCGAGGAGACCCAGTACTTC,NA,many,TRBV7-9,TRBJ2-5
CASSLTLDPTGRTGNTIYF,TGTGCCAGCAGTCTAACCCTAGACCCGACAGGGAGGACTGGAAACACCATATATTTT,TRBD1,NA,TRBV27,TRBJ1-3
CASSLSTSGVLYEQYF,TGTGCCAGCAGTTTGTCAACTAGCGGAGTTCTCTACGAGCAGTACTTC,TRBD2,NA,TRBV27,TRBJ2-7
CASTLRGAPYEQYF,TGTGCCAGCACCCTCCGGGGGGCCCCCTACGAGCAGTACTTC,NA,NA,TRBV6-6,TRBJ2-7
CASSSRGRGSLNYGYTF,TGTGCCAGCAGCTCCCGGGGTCGGGGCAGCCTTAACTATGGCTACACCTTC,NA,many,TRBV7-6,TRBJ1-2
CASSLVGTSYEQYF,TGTGCCAGCAGTTTAGTGGGGACTAGTTACGAGCAGTACTTC,TRBD2,NA,TRBV12-3/TRBV12-4,TRBJ2-7
CASSPRGQLRGYTF,TGTGCCAGCAGCCCTAGGGGACAGTTACGTGGCTACACCTTC,TRBD1,NA,TRBV9,TRBJ1-2
CASSPRLTGETQYF,TGTGCCAGCAGCCCCAGACTAACTGGGGAGACCCAGTACTTC,NA,few,TRBV7-2,TRBJ2-5
CASSRSQAYEQYF,TGTGCCAGCAGCCGCTCACAGGCCTACGAGCAGTACTTC,NA,few,TRBV7-9,TRBJ2-7
CASSPWTGFYEQYF,TGTGCCAGCAGCCCATGGACAGGGTTCTACGAGCAGTACTTC,TRBD1,NA,TRBV7-6,TRBJ2-7
CASSSGLAPRGTDTQYF,TGTGCCAGCAGTTCGGGACTAGCGCCCCGGGGGACAGATACGCAGTATTTT,TRBD2,NA,TRBV28,TRBJ2-3
CASRQYQETQYF,TGTGCCAGCAGACAGTACCAAGAGACCCAGTACTTC,NA,few,TRBV7-9,TRBJ2-5
CASSLGLAGGLTDTQYF,TGCGCCAGCAGCCTTGGATTGGCAGGGGGCCTGACAGATACGCAGTATTTT,TRBD1,NA,TRBV5-1,TRBJ2-3
CASSLGVSTRSSYEQYF,TGTGCCAGCAGTTTAGGGGTCAGTACGAGATCCTCCTACGAGCAGTACTTC,NA,few,TRBV28,TRBJ2-7
CASSATEYHSTDTQYF,TGTGCCAGCAGTGCGACGGAGTATCATAGCACAGATACGCAGTATTTT,NA,NA,TRBV2,TRBJ2-3
CASSEGELASSYEQYF,TGTGCCAGCAGTGAAGGGGAGCTAGCCAGCTCCTACGAGCAGTACTTC,NA,many,TRBV25-1,TRBJ2-7
CASSSGRYRGRLNSNQPQHF,TGTGCCAGCAGTAGTGGAAGGTATCGGGGGCGTCTAAATAGCAATCAGCCCCAGCATTTT,NA,NA,TRBV12-3/TRBV12-4,TRBJ1-5
CASSLEGGGHEQYF,TGTGCCAGCAGTTTAGAGGGAGGGGGCCACGAGCAGTACTTC,NA,NA,TRBV28,TRBJ2-7
CAISERDTEAFF,TGTGCCATCAGTGAAAGAGATACTGAAGCTTTCTTT,NA,NA,TRBV10-3,TRBJ1-1
CASSSTGTRPSDTQYF,TGTGCCAGCAGTTCGACCGGGACTAGGCCCTCAGATACGCAGTATTTT,TRBD2,NA,TRBV27,TRBJ2-3
CASSQFQGLQQPYQETQYF,TGTGCCAGCAGCCAATTTCAGGGACTCCAACAACCTTACCAAGAGACCCAGTACTTC,NA,once,TRBV14,TRBJ2-5
CASSGQGTDTQYF,TGTGCCAGCAGTGGACAGGGAACAGATACGCAGTATTTT,TRBD1,few,TRBV12-3/TRBV12-4,TRBJ2-3
CASSLNRLAYGYTF,TGTGCCAGCAGTCTAAACCGTCTGGCCTATGGCTACACCTTC,NA,few,TRBV27,TRBJ1-2
CASIPITGGAGYGYTF,TGTGCCAGCATTCCAATTACAGGGGGCGCGGGCTATGGCTACACCTTC,TRBD1,NA,TRBV6-1,TRBJ1-2
CASSYGGESYNEQFF,TGTGCCAGCAGTTACGGGGGGGAGAGCTACAATGAGCAGTTCTTC,TRBD2,NA,TRBV6-5,TRBJ2-1
CASSLVQGVYGYTF,TGTGCCAGCAGCTTAGTACAGGGCGTTTATGGCTACACCTTC,NA,NA,TRBV7-4,TRBJ1-2
CASSLNGQGVAEAFF,TGTGCCAGCAGTTTAAACGGACAGGGGGTAGCTGAAGCTTTCTTT,TRBD1,NA,TRBV28,TRBJ1-1
CASSGREGQSGNEQFF,TGTGCCAGCAGTGGGCGGGAGGGCCAGTCGGGCAATGAGCAGTTCTTC,TRBD2,few,TRBV9,TRBJ2-1
CASSVGVGNQPQHF,TGTGCCAGCAGCGTAGGGGTCGGAAATCAGCCCCAGCATTTT,NA,many,TRBV9,TRBJ1-5
CASSRGVLTDTQYF,TGTGCCAGCAGTAGGGGTGTTCTTACAGATACGCAGTATTTT,NA,NA,TRBV27,TRBJ2-3
CASSQMDRGLEQYF,TGTGCCAGCAGCCAAATGGACAGGGGGCTTGAGCAGTACTTC,TRBD1,NA,TRBV14,TRBJ2-7